The next 25 T cell receptor beta chains were all read from a single sample in a study of CD8 T cells in ankylosing spondylitis (dated by TCRdb to 2015 to 2018). Study-wide conclusions, independent of this receptor: Blood from ankylosing spondylitis patients appeared to be characterized by a TCR beta motif composed of 7 to 9 highly homologous amino acid variants.

The library was generated by 5' RACE. Sequencing was performed on an Illumina HiSeq 2500. In TCRdb, the public reads were trimmed at Q25 with fastp and aligned with MiXCR, with productive beta chains retained. One record per CDR3 amino acid sequence lists the most common genes and DNA. In all, the sample holds about 500,000 distinct CDR3 sequences, and about 13% of those were seen once. The ten largest account for around 7% of the sample. These TCRs' antigens remain unknown. Sequencing used blood, either unsorted or a sorted T cell fraction (not recorded which). The receptors here all came from a male donor with ankylosing spondylitis.

This chain uses TRBV5-1 with TRBJ2-2; D is unresolved. CDR3 size: 16 residues. The V end was cut by 2 bases, the J end by 2 bases, with 13 bases between. Germline V lookup: CDR1 SGHRS, CDR2 YFSETQ. CDR3 coding DNA: TGCGCCAGCAGCTTCGCAAGGGCTGACAACACCGGGGAGCTGTTTTTT. Translated: CASSFARADNTGELFF.

In this sample, this clonotype turned up many times. The chain couples TRBV5-1 to TRBJ1-4, with a tentative D call TRBD1 (6 bases). The CDR3 totals 15 residues. Trimming left V 1 base short and J 3 bases short, with 10 bases between. CDR1 and CDR2 (germline): SGHRS, YFSETQ. The DNA for the CDR3 is TGCGCCAGCAGCTTGACAGGGTCAGCTAATGAAAAACTGTTTTTT. It specifies CASSLTGSANEKLFF.

In this sample, this clonotype turned up a few times. This chain links TRBV7-2 with TRBJ2-1; D perhaps matches TRBD2 (6 bases). The V gene's germline CDR1 is SGHTA and CDR2 FQGNSA. The CDR3 consists of 14 residues. V lost 1 base and J lost 6, with 10 bases in between. The CDR3 reads CASSLGGGPNEQFF. The CDR3 bases are TGTGCCAGCAGCTTAGGGGGAGGCCCCAATGAGCAGTTCTTC.

The chain uses TRBV9 and TRBJ1-2, with D uncertain. Deletions cut 0 bases from V and 5 bases from J, with 11 bases between. This CDR3 is 14 amino acids long. Germline CDR1 reads SGDLS; CDR2 reads YYNGEE. DNA for the CDR3: TGTGCCAGCAGCGTAGGGGCTGTCGGGTATGGCTACACCTTC. Residues: CASSVGAVGYGYTF.

The chain combines TRBV6-1 with TRBJ1-5, with 8 bases aligning to TRBD1. J was trimmed by 5 bases and V by 7 bases; bases with no gene match: 7. CDR3 length: 14 residues. Germline CDR1 MNHNS, CDR2 SASEGT. CDR3 coding DNA: TGTGCCAGCACATCAGGGGGCGCCCATCAGCCCCAGCATTTT. Its protein product is CASTSGGAHQPQHF.

This clonotype was seen a few times. V is TRBV4-2 and J is TRBJ2-7; 7 bases fit TRBD1. The germline V gene has CDR1 LGHNA and CDR2 YNFKEQ. Germline trimming cut 2 bases from V and 2 bases from J; bases unmatched to any gene: 3. This CDR3 comprises 14 residues. Here the CDR3 DNA reads TGTGCCAGCAGCCAACTTCAGGGGGCCTACGAGCAGTACTTC. Protein product: CASSQLQGAYEQYF.

The chain is built from TRBV12-3 or TRBV12-4 and TRBJ2-1, with 7 bases fitting TRBD1. The CDR3 contains 14 residues. V lost 5 bases to trimming and J lost 3 bases; unmatched junction nucleotides: 4. This chain's CDR3 is CASSHRGDYNEQFF. In DNA form, the CDR3 reads TGTGCCAGCAGTCACAGGGGCGACTACAATGAGCAGTTCTTC.

The sample holds a few counts of this clonotype. This chain uses TRBV20-1 with TRBJ2-1; no firm D call. The CDR3 is made up of 14 amino acids. Deletions cut 5 bases from V and 0 bases from J, with 11 bases between. Germline V CDR1 and CDR2: DFQATT, SNEGSKA (reference sequence). The DNA for the CDR3 is TGCAGTGCTGGACGGGTGACCTCCTACAATGAGCAGTTCTTC. Translating it yields CSAGRVTSYNEQFF.

In this sample, this clonotype turned up a few times. The gene calls are TRBV25-1 and TRBJ1-5, with 7 bases matching TRBD1. With 1 base clipped from V and 3 bases from J, the junction kept 6 bases outside the gene matches. Germline lookup yields CDR1 MGHDK and CDR2 SYGVNS. The CDR3 runs to 16 residues. The CDR3 here is CASSESPGTANQPQHF. In DNA form, the CDR3 reads TGTGCCAGCAGTGAATCGCCCGGGACAGCCAATCAGCCCCAGCATTTT.

The CDR3 nucleotides are TGTGCCAGCAGTGATCACAGGGTGTCCAAAGAGACCCAGTACTTC. This sequence encodes CASSDHRVSKETQYF. The J gene is TRBJ2-5, the V gene TRBV25-1, with D tentatively TRBD1 (6 bases). Trimming removed 3 bases from V and 3 bases from J, with 14 bases in between. The length of the CDR3 is 15 residues. Germline CDR1 MGHDK, CDR2 SYGVNS.

There are a few counts of this clonotype. The V call is TRBV7-9, the J call TRBJ2-7; a weak D match, TRBD2 (6 bases). The CDR3 spans 12 residues. CDR1 is SEHNR and CDR2 is FQNEAQ in the germline V gene (reference sequence). The CDR3 nucleotides are TGTGTCTCAGAGGCGGGAACCTACGAGCAGTACGTC. The encoded protein is CVSEAGTYEQYV.

The CDR3 coding sequence is TGCGCCAGCAGCTTGTTATCCCAGGCAGATACGCAGTATTTT. This codes for CASSLLSQADTQYF. J is TRBJ2-3 and V is TRBV5-1; D ambiguous. Looked up from germline, CDR1 is SGHRS and CDR2 is YFSETQ. V was clipped by 1 base and J by 4 bases, with 10 bases between them. CDR3 size: 14 residues.

This clonotype was recorded many times. The chain employs TRBV7-7 and TRBJ2-7; a weak D match, TRBD1 (6 bases). The germline CDR1 and CDR2 sequences are SSHAT and FNYEAQ (reference sequence). The V and J ends lost 2 bases and 5 bases respectively, with 10 bases between them. The CDR3 runs to 13 residues. CDR3 bases: TGTGCCAGCAGCTTATTACAGGGCCACGAGCAGTACTTC. Translating it yields CASSLLQGHEQYF.

This sequence joins TRBV4-2 and TRBJ1-2; possibly TRBD1 for D (6 bases). The germline gives CDR1 LGHNA, CDR2 YNFKEQ. Trimming removed 0 bases from V and 2 bases from J, with 13 bases in between. This CDR3 is 16 amino acids long. The CDR3 is CASSQDLARGNYGYTF. The CDR3 DNA follows: TGTGCCAGCAGCCAAGATTTAGCCAGGGGCAACTATGGCTACACCTTC.

V usage is TRBV29-1 and J usage is TRBJ2-1; D perhaps matches TRBD2 (5 bases). CDR3 length: 16 residues. Germline CDR1 and CDR2: SQVTM and ANQGSEA. V lost 5 bases and J lost 2, with 19 bases in between. This chain's CDR3 is CSVKATTSNTYNEQFF. CDR3 in DNA: TGCAGCGTTAAGGCCACTACTAGTAACACCTACAATGAGCAGTTCTTC.

This clonotype has more than one count but fewer than ten. The rearrangement links TRBV18 to TRBJ2-7; 7 bases align to TRBD2. The CDR3 sequence is 15 residues long. V was pared by 6 bases and J by 2 bases, with 10 bases of the junction left unmatched. CDR1 is KGHSH and CDR2 is LQKENI in the germline V gene. The CDR3 reads CASSMGREHPYEQYV. CDR3 DNA: TGTGCCAGCTCCATGGGGCGGGAGCATCCCTACGAGCAGTACGTC.

CDR3 DNA sequence: TGTGCCAGCAGTGAAAGCGGGACAGGGGGGAAAGAGACCCAGTACTTC. Translated: CASSESGTGGKETQYF. The J gene is TRBJ2-5, the V gene TRBV25-1; TRBD1 matches 11 bases. The germline V gene encodes CDR1 MGHDK and CDR2 SYGVNS. CDR3 length: 16 amino acids. The junction had 5 bases not matched to a gene; V was cut back by 2 bases and J by 3 bases. Based on the CDR3 plus reference TRBV25-1 and TRBJ2-5, the full variable domain is EADIYQTPRYLVIGTGKKITLECSQTMGHDKMYWYQQDPGMELHLIHYSYGVNSTEKGDLSSESTVSRIRTEHFPLTLESARPSHTSQYLCASSESGTGGKETQYFGPGTRLLVL.

The chain is built from TRBV20-1 and TRBJ2-1; a weak D match, TRBD2 (5 bases). The CDR3 covers 19 residues. CDR1 and CDR2 (germline): DFQATT, SNEGSKA (reference sequence). Trimming removed 3 bases from V and 8 bases from J, with 32 bases in between. The CDR3 protein is CSARSAMDFWVGVGDEQFF. The CDR3 DNA is TGCAGTGCTAGGTCAGCGATGGACTTTTGGGTTGGGGTTGGGGATGAGCAGTTCTTC.

The chain joins TRBV5-1 to TRBJ2-7, with TRBD2 matching 9 bases. CDR3 size: 15 residues. Germline-derived CDR1 and CDR2 are SGHRS and YFSETQ. V gave up 2 bases and J gave up 3 bases; unmatched junction bases: 6. CDR3 loop: CASSFGTSSYYEQYV. The DNA of the CDR3 is TGCGCCAGCAGCTTCGGGACTAGCAGTTACTACGAGCAGTACGTC.

This clonotype was observed a few times. V usage is TRBV12-3 or TRBV12-4 and J usage is TRBJ2-7; D is possibly TRBD1 (6 bases). The CDR3 loop spans 14 amino acids. Trimming removed 6 bases at V and 3 bases at J, with 15 bases between. The CDR3 loop reads CASSQTPGDYEQYF. CDR3 in DNA: TGTGCCAGCAGCCAAACCCCAGGGGACTACGAGCAGTACTTC.

This clonotype appeared many times. CDR3 loop: CASSLGLAGVYNEQFF. The CDR3, as DNA: TGTGCCAGCAGTTTGGGACTAGCGGGGGTATACAATGAGCAGTTCTTC. The chain uses TRBV12-3 or TRBV12-4 and TRBJ2-1; 14 bases align to TRBD2. The CDR3 is 16 amino acids. Unmatched junction bases numbered 2, after V lost 3 bases and J lost 4 bases.

The chain carries TRBV4-2 and TRBJ2-1; D might be TRBD1 (5 bases). CDR3 length equals 14 residues. Looked up from germline, CDR1 is LGHNA and CDR2 is YNFKEQ. V was pared by 1 base and J by 4 bases, with 8 bases between. DNA for the CDR3: TGTGCCAGCAGCCAAGCAACAGGTTACAATGAGCAGTTCTTC. This encodes CASSQATGYNEQFF.

This clonotype has at least ten counts. The chain recombines TRBV4-2 with TRBJ1-4; 8 bases line up with TRBD1. Germline loops: CDR1 LGHNA, CDR2 YNFKEQ. Trimming removed 4 bases from V and 7 bases from J; junction bases left unmatched: 8. CDR3 length: 15 residues. The CDR3 is CASSLQTGEVEKLFF. The CDR3 nucleotides are TGTGCCAGCAGCCTCCAGACAGGGGAGGTTGAAAAACTGTTTTTT.

This clonotype has just a few counts. The chain links TRBV20-1 to TRBJ2-4, with TRBD1 identical over 8 bases. Trimming cost V 3 bases and J 1 base; bases outside gene matches: 5. CDR3 size: 15 residues. Per germline, CDR1 DFQATT and CDR2 SNEGSKA (reference sequence). CDR3 bases: TGCAGTGCTAGTGACAGGGGTAGGGCCAAAAACATTCAGTACTTC. Amino acid sequence: CSASDRGRAKNIQYF.

This clonotype came up a few times. This chain joins TRBV23-1 and TRBJ1-1, with D maybe TRBD1 (6 bases). TRBV23-1 is placed among ORFs of uncertain function. Trimming stripped 7 bases from V and 2 bases from J, with 14 bases between. The CDR3 has 14 residues. The CDR3 here is CASNNKGHNTEAFF. The CDR3 nucleotides are TGCGCCAGCAACAACAAGGGACATAACACTGAAGCTTTCTTT.